The 32 T cell receptor beta chains below all came from one sample that was sequenced in a study of T cells in Graves' hyperthyroidism and ophthalmopathy. What was amplified from RNA transcripts were TCR beta CDR3 regions. The HTBI primer set was used in a first-round RT-PCR of the TCR CDR3. TCRdb reanalysed the multiplex PCR reads using MiXCR and keeps one entry per CDR3 protein. Counted here are under 350,000 distinct CDR3 sequences, roughly a fifth occurring once; the ten biggest clones make up around 45%. The sequenced material came from blood. The source of these receptors is a woman aged 50 to 60 with Graves' hyperthyroidism.

J is TRBJ2-1 and V is TRBV9; TRBD2 matches at 12 bases. Germline loops: CDR1 SGDLS, CDR2 YYNGEE. Germline trimming cut 3 bases from V and 0 bases from J; bases unmatched to any gene: 7. This CDR3 comprises 18 residues. This CDR3 is CASSARTSGVPSYNEQFF. The CDR3 coding sequence is TGTGCCAGCAGCGCCAGGACTAGCGGGGTACCCTCCTACAATGAGCAGTTCTTC.

This clonotype was counted between two and nine times. The chain uses TRBV7-2 and TRBJ1-2, with D possibly being TRBD1 (5 bases). CDR1 is SGHTA and CDR2 is FQGNSA in the germline V gene. The CDR3 runs to 13 residues. V lost 5 bases, J lost 6 bases, and 13 bases lay in between. The CDR3 here is CASSRTSWDGYTF. Here the CDR3 DNA reads TGTGCCAGCAGCCGGACATCCTGGGATGGCTACACCTTC.

This clonotype has a count of ten or more. The V and J genes are TRBV24-1 and TRBJ2-5; 11 nucleotides agree with TRBD2. The J segment lost 1 base and the V segment lost 3 bases, leaving 12 bases of the junction unmatched. The CDR3 loop spans 19 amino acids. Looked up from germline, CDR1 is KGHDR and CDR2 is SFDVKD. The CDR3 DNA follows: TGTGCCACCAGTGATCCGAGACCTAAGACTAGCGGGACCCAAGAGACCCAGTACTTC. This gives the protein CATSDPRPKTSGTQETQYF.

The genes are TRBV12-3 or TRBV12-4 and TRBJ1-4, with D unresolved. Trimming shortened V by 6 bases and J by 4 bases, and 6 bases separated the two germline ends. The CDR3 contains 12 residues. Here the CDR3 reads CASRALNEKLFF. DNA for the CDR3: TGTGCCAGCAGGGCCCTTAATGAAAAACTGTTTTTT.

This clonotype has a count of ten or more. The J gene is TRBJ2-1, the V gene TRBV28, with 12 bases identical to TRBD1. V lost 5 bases, J lost 10 bases, and 9 bases stayed unmatched. The CDR3 runs to 15 residues. Germline V gives CDR1 MDHEN, CDR2 SYDVKM. Here the CDR3 reads CASSPRGTGGREQFF. In nucleotides, the CDR3 is TGTGCCAGCAGTCCACGAGGGACAGGGGGCAGGGAGCAGTTCTTC.

The rearrangement joins TRBV6-1 to TRBJ2-1, with a tentative D call TRBD2 (6 bases). V lost 3 bases, J lost 5 bases, and 14 bases lay in between. Looked up from germline, CDR1 is MNHNS and CDR2 is SASEGT. The CDR3 runs to 15 residues. CDR3 sequence: CASSEGAEGHNEQFF. CDR3 bases: TGTGCCAGCAGTGAGGGAGCGGAGGGCCACAATGAGCAGTTCTTC.

This clonotype showed up many times. The chain uses TRBV6-1 and TRBJ2-3, with 10 bases that match TRBD1. Trimming at V came to 9 bases and at J to 6 bases, leaving 9 bases not matched to a gene. The CDR3 is 14 amino acids. Germline V gene lookup returns CDR1 MNHNS and CDR2 SASEGT. The CDR3 DNA is TGTGCCAGTCAAGACAGGGGGCTGGGGGATACGCAGTATTTT. This gives the protein CASQDRGLGDTQYF.

The CDR3 coding sequence is TGCAGTGCAGGGAGGGACTCTGAGACCCAGTACTTC. Its protein product is CSAGRDSETQYF. The V and J genes are TRBV20-1 and TRBJ2-5; TRBD2 agrees at 7 bases. The CDR3 spans 12 residues. Germline CDR1 reads DFQATT; CDR2 reads SNEGSKA (reference sequence). J was trimmed by 5 bases and V by 6 bases; bases with no gene match: 6.

This clonotype occurred many times. The CDR3 loop is CASSTLGGGTEAFF. DNA for the CDR3: TGTGCCAGCAGCACTCTAGGGGGCGGAACTGAAGCTTTCTTT. The chain has TRBV6-1 and TRBJ1-1; 7 bases align to TRBD1. Germline CDR1 is MNHNS and CDR2 is SASEGT. The V segment lost 6 bases and the J segment 5 bases; nucleotides outside the gene matches: 9. The CDR3 is 14 amino acids.

This clonotype was seen a few times. The chain uses TRBV25-1 and TRBJ1-1, with TRBD1 matching 8 bases. This CDR3 is built from 13 residues. Germline V gene data show CDR1 as MGHDK and CDR2 as SYGVNS. Trimming cost V 7 bases and J 5 bases; bases outside gene matches: 6. This CDR3 reads CASKDRVGTEAFF. CDR3 nucleotide sequence: TGTGCCAGCAAGGACAGGGTAGGAACTGAAGCTTTCTTT.

The gene calls are TRBV6-1 and TRBJ1-5, with 8 bases matching TRBD1. The V gene end was trimmed by 6 bases and the J gene end by 6 bases; junction bases not matched to a gene: 10. Per germline, CDR1 MNHNS and CDR2 SASEGT. There are 15 residues in the CDR3. The chain's CDR3 is CASRIRDRQVQPQHF. The CDR3, as DNA: TGTGCCAGCAGAATCCGGGACAGGCAGGTTCAGCCCCAGCATTTT.

This clonotype was counted at least ten times. The chain combines TRBV6-1 with TRBJ2-5; D perhaps matches TRBD1 (6 bases). The germline CDR1 and CDR2 sequences are MNHNS and SASEGT. This CDR3 is built from 15 residues. Trimming took off 7 bases at V and 4 bases at J, with 19 bases between the two ends. The CDR3 sequence is CASTIQGWSPETQYF. CDR3 nucleotide sequence: TGTGCCAGCACCATACAGGGTTGGTCGCCAGAGACCCAGTACTTC.

V and J are TRBV5-1 and TRBJ2-3; 11 bases align to TRBD1. V shed 0 bases and J 6 bases; nucleotides not matched to a gene: 6. Germline V gene lookup returns CDR1 SGHRS and CDR2 YFSETQ. This CDR3 spans 16 amino acids. The CDR3 DNA is TGCGCCAGCAGCTTGGCCCGGACAGGGGGCTTGGATACGCAGTATTTT. This sequence encodes CASSLARTGGLDTQYF.

This clonotype was recorded at least ten times. The J gene is TRBJ1-5, the V gene TRBV2; no clear D. This CDR3 is 13 amino acids long. CDR1 and CDR2 from the germline V gene are SNHLY and FYNNEI. Here the CDR3 DNA reads TGTGCGACCAGGAGGGTAGCGGATCAGCCCCAGCATTTT. Translation: CATRRVADQPQHF.

The table lists this clonotype with many counts. The V gene is TRBV5-1, the J gene TRBJ1-1; no clear D gene. Germline loops: CDR1 SGHRS, CDR2 YFSETQ. The CDR3 runs 13 residues. Between the trimmed V and J ends, which lost 7 bases and 0 bases, there was a span of 10 bases. The chain's CDR3 is CASCETVNTEAFF. In DNA form, the CDR3 reads TGCGCCAGCTGCGAAACTGTGAACACTGAAGCTTTCTTT.

This clonotype was seen ten or more times. The chain is built from TRBV5-5 and TRBJ1-6, with 9 bases matching TRBD1. Germline V gives CDR1 SGHKS, CDR2 YYEKEE (reference sequence). The CDR3 has 16 residues. V gave up 1 base and J gave up 9 bases; unmatched junction bases: 8. CDR3 sequence reads: CASSLLLGQGFSPLHF. Written as DNA, the CDR3 is TGTGCCAGCAGCTTGCTCTTAGGACAGGGGTTTTCACCCCTCCACTTT.

This clonotype was seen a handful of times. The rearrangement joins TRBV28 to TRBJ1-2; D is perhaps TRBD1 (5 bases). Germline V gives CDR1 MDHEN, CDR2 SYDVKM. The CDR3 totals 14 residues. The V end lost 7 bases, the J end lost 3 bases, and 15 bases lay between the germline ends. CDR3 residues: CASTRAGGYYGYTF. In nucleotides, the CDR3 is TGTGCCAGCACCCGGGCGGGGGGATACTATGGCTACACCTTC.

The genes are TRBV19 and TRBJ2-1, with D possibly TRBD2 on 5 matching bases. Germline values: CDR1 LNHDA, CDR2 SQIVND (reference sequence). The CDR3 loop spans 13 amino acids. V lost 1 base and J lost 5, with 6 bases in between. CDR3 residues: CASSIGTDNEQFF. The CDR3 nucleotides are TGTGCCAGTAGTATAGGGACTGACAATGAGCAGTTCTTC.

In its sample, this clonotype was seen many times. DNA for the CDR3: TGTGCCAGCAGTTCCTCCGGGGGCACATACACCTTC. Translation: CASSSSGGTYTF. The genes are TRBV27 and TRBJ1-2; possibly TRBD1 for D (6 bases). V was shortened by 4 bases and J by 11 bases, with 14 bases between the two germline ends. Germline V gene sequence: CDR1 MNHEY, CDR2 SMNVEV (reference sequence). The length of the CDR3 is 12 residues.

The CDR3 coding sequence is TGTGCCAGTAGTATCCGACAGGGGTATAGCAATCAGCCCCAGCATTTT. This codes for CASSIRQGYSNQPQHF. The V call is TRBV19, the J call TRBJ1-5, with 8 nucleotides matching TRBD1. The germline V gene encodes CDR1 LNHDA and CDR2 SQIVND (reference sequence). The CDR3 has 16 amino acids. The J segment lost 0 bases and the V segment lost 3 bases, leaving 4 bases of the junction unmatched.

At least ten counts were recorded for this clonotype. The chain uses TRBV7-8 and TRBJ2-7; D is unresolved. The CDR3 has 15 amino acids. Trimming left V 1 base short and J 3 bases short, with 13 bases between. Germline CDR1 reads SGHVS; CDR2 reads FQNEAQ. The CDR3 DNA is TGTGCCAGCAGCTTAGGGACCTCTGGGGTCTACGAGCAGTACTTC. Translating gives CASSLGTSGVYEQYF.

This clonotype has just a few counts. The chain has TRBV9 and TRBJ1-5; D might be TRBD1 (6 bases). This CDR3 has 15 residues. The V end was cut by 3 bases, the J end by 0 bases, with 10 bases between. From germline, CDR1 is SGDLS and CDR2 YYNGEE. The CDR3 nucleotides read TGTGCCAGCAGCGCGGGGACAAATAGCAATCAGCCCCAGCATTTT. Encoded protein: CASSAGTNSNQPQHF.

On this clonotype itself: A much more abundant neighbour one base away suggests this may be a read error. The chain has TRBV20-1 and TRBJ2-7; perhaps TRBD2 as D (6 bases). CDR3 size: 16 residues. V lost 5 bases and J 4 bases, leaving 24 bases between the germline ends. Germline values: CDR1 DFQATT, CDR2 SNEGSKA (reference sequence). As DNA, the CDR3 is TGCAGTGCTCCTACTAGCAGGAGGGCCCGAATATACGAGCAGTACTTC. Its translation: CSAPTSRRARIYEQYF.

The gene calls are TRBV9 and TRBJ1-1; D possibly corresponds to TRBD1 (6 bases). The CDR3 spans 13 residues. Per germline, CDR1 SGDLS and CDR2 YYNGEE. V dropped 3 bases and J dropped 4 bases, with 10 bases sitting between them. The CDR3 region is CASSAGGGTEAFF. The DNA for the CDR3 is TGTGCCAGCAGCGCCGGAGGGGGCACTGAAGCTTTCTTT.

The chain combines TRBV3-1 with TRBJ2-3; TRBD2 aligns across 9 bases. CDR1 LGHDT and CDR2 YNNKEL come from the germline V gene (reference sequence). The CDR3 loop spans 15 amino acids. V was clipped by 1 base and J by 7 bases; unmatched bases: 6. This CDR3 is CASSQARGGLNTQYF. The CDR3 region has the DNA TGTGCCAGCAGCCAAGCGCGGGGGGGCTTGAATACGCAGTATTTT.

This clonotype has a count of ten or more. The chain has TRBV12-3 or TRBV12-4 and TRBJ1-1; 8 bases line up with TRBD1. Unmatched junction bases numbered 12, after V lost 5 bases and J lost 1 base. This CDR3 has 17 amino acids. This chain's CDR3 is CASSTGDRREANTEAFF. The CDR3 DNA is TGTGCCAGCAGTACGGGGGACAGGAGGGAGGCGAACACTGAAGCTTTCTTT.

This clonotype was seen repeatedly, ten times or more. The chain is built from TRBV28 and TRBJ1-5, with no clear D. The CDR3 is 15 residues long. Per germline, CDR1 MDHEN and CDR2 SYDVKM. Trimming removed 7 bases from V and 0 bases from J, with 13 bases in between. The CDR3 sequence is CASTYGRTSNQPQHF. In DNA form, the CDR3 reads TGTGCCAGCACCTATGGGCGGACTAGCAATCAGCCCCAGCATTTT.

This clonotype has only one observation. The chain joins TRBV10-3 to TRBJ2-5; no definite D call. The V end lost 8 bases, the J end lost 7 bases, and 8 bases lay between the germline ends. The CDR3 spans 10 residues. Germline assignment: CDR1 ENHRY and CDR2 SYGVKD. The CDR3 nucleotides read TGTGCCATCGGTACGGGGACCCAGTACTTC. Residues: CAIGTGTQYF.

This clonotype was observed at least ten times. This chain links TRBV5-8 with TRBJ2-7; no firm D call. Trimming removed 0 bases at V and 0 bases at J, with 7 bases between. Germline V gene sequence: CDR1 SGHTS, CDR2 YDEGEE. The CDR3 has 14 amino acids. DNA for the CDR3: TGTGCCAGCAGCTTGGGGTACGACTCCTACGAGCAGTACTTC. It codes for CASSLGYDSYEQYF.

This clonotype occurred many times. J is TRBJ1-2 and V is TRBV12-3 or TRBV12-4; D is undetermined. The CDR3 spans 15 residues. Trimming removed 6 bases at V and 4 bases at J, with 18 bases between. CDR3 amino acids: CASRLETGAIYGYTF. The CDR3 bases are TGTGCCAGCAGGCTAGAGACCGGAGCCATCTATGGCTACACCTTC.

This clonotype has a count of ten or more. The V call is TRBV12-3 or TRBV12-4, the J call TRBJ2-1, with TRBD2 matching over 9 bases. The ends lost 10 bases at V and 0 bases at J; junction bases unmatched: 10. The CDR3 totals 16 residues. CDR3 coding DNA: TGTGCCACGCGGGGGGGAGTAACAAGCTCCTACAATGAGCAGTTCTTC. Protein product: CATRGGVTSSYNEQFF.

In this sample, this clonotype turned up many times. The genes are TRBV2 and TRBJ2-3, with 7 bases matching TRBD2. The CDR3 length is 14 residues. Germline V gene lookup returns CDR1 SNHLY and CDR2 FYNNEI. Trimming took 6 bases from V and 2 from J; bases not matched to a gene: 5. CDR3 region: CASSTGGITDTQYF. CDR3 nucleotides: TGTGCCAGCAGCACGGGAGGCATCACAGATACGCAGTATTTT.